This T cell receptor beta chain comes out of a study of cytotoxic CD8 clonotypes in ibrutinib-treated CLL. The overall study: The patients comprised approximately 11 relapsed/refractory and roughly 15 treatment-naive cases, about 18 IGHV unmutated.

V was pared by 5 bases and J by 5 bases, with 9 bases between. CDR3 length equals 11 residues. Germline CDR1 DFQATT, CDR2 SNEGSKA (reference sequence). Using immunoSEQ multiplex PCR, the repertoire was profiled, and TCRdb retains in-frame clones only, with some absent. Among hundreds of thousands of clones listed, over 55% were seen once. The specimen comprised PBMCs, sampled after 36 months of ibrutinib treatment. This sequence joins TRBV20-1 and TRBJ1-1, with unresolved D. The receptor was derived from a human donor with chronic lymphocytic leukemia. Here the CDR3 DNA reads TGCAGTGCTCCCCGGGGAACTGAAGCTTTCTTT. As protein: CSAPRGTEAFF.